Shown below are 23 T cell receptor beta chains from a single sample sequenced in a study of radiotherapy plus CTLA-4 blockade in lung cancer. Some clones are missing from TCRdb's copy, which holds only in-frame ones; the method was immunoSEQ multiplex PCR. Of some 46,000 clones in the sample, around 83% were seen once. The source material was peripheral blood, sampled from a patient treated with radiotherapy plus ipilimumab. The receptors were gathered from a human donor with non-small cell lung cancer who had stable disease on radiotherapy plus ipilimumab.

There are a few counts of this clone. DNA for the CDR3: TGTGCCACCAGCAGAGATCGGGGGGCGGGAGAAGCTCCCGAGCAGTACTTC. This translates into CATSRDRGAGEAPEQYF. The rearrangement links TRBV15 to TRBJ2-7, with D tentatively TRBD2 (7 bases). The V end lost 0 bases, the J end lost 6 bases, and 21 bases lay between the germline ends. CDR3 size: 17 residues. The germline gives CDR1 LNHNV, CDR2 YYDKDF (reference sequence).

The chain joins TRBV6-6 to TRBJ1-5; 9 bases are a match to TRBD1. This CDR3 spans 15 amino acids. After removal of 7 bases from V and 6 bases from J, the junction contained 10 bases not matched to a gene. Germline CDR1 and CDR2: MNHNY and SVGAGI (reference sequence). The CDR3 reads CASTPKGQGSQPQHF. The CDR3 DNA is TGTGCCAGCACCCCGAAGGGACAGGGTAGTCAGCCCCAGCATTTT.

This clone was seen only once. The junction departs from the called germline gene at one end, perhaps through a read error. This chain joins TRBV7-7 and TRBJ2-7; D unclear. CDR1 is SSHAT, CDR2 FNYEAQ, per germline (reference sequence). The CDR3 loop spans 15 amino acids. CDR3 amino acids: CASSLGHGNSYEQYF. CDR3 DNA sequence: TGTGCTAGCAGCTTAGGGCATGGCAACTCCTACGAGCAGTACTTC.

This clone was found once. The rearrangement joins TRBV27 to TRBJ2-3, with D unresolved. The CDR3 contains 13 residues. Germline loops: CDR1 MNHEY, CDR2 SMNVEV (reference sequence). V was cut by 6 bases and J by 2 bases, with 9 bases left in between. The CDR3 protein is CASRGRLTDTQYF. The CDR3 nucleotides read TGTGCCAGCAGGGGCAGGCTCACAGATACGCAGTATTTT.

V and J are TRBV7-6 and TRBJ2-7, with D possibly being TRBD2 (5 bases). CDR1 and CDR2 (germline): SGHVS, FNYEAQ. The CDR3 totals 13 residues. The V end lost 5 bases, the J end lost 2 bases, and 10 bases lay between the germline ends. CDR3 in amino acids: CASSARETYEQYF. The CDR3 bases are TGTGCCAGCAGCGCGAGGGAAACCTACGAGCAGTACTTC.

The rearrangement uses TRBV19 and TRBJ1-1, with TRBD1 matching 10 bases. V lost 6 bases, J lost 6 bases, and 7 bases stayed unmatched. This CDR3 spans 14 amino acids. Germline CDR1 is LNHDA and CDR2 is SQIVND (reference sequence). The CDR3, as DNA: TGTGCCAGTAGGTGGACAGGGGGAGGATCTGAAGCTTTCTTT. It translates to CASRWTGGGSEAFF.

This clone was found a few times. The chain recombines TRBV7-9 with TRBJ2-1; 13 bases map to TRBD2. There are 18 residues in the CDR3. Germline values: CDR1 SEHNR, CDR2 FQNEAQ (reference sequence). Trimming removed 5 bases from V and 7 bases from J; junction bases left unmatched: 14. The DNA of the CDR3 is TGTGCCAGCAGCCCCTCCCCACTAGCGGGAGGGCCGCGGAATGAGCAGTTCTTC. This encodes CASSPSPLAGGPRNEQFF.

This clone was picked up a small number of times. The chain links TRBV15 to TRBJ1-5; 8 nucleotides line up with TRBD1. There are 14 residues in the CDR3. With 9 bases clipped from V and 6 bases from J, the junction kept 10 bases outside the gene matches. Germline CDR1 reads LNHNV; CDR2 reads YYDKDF (reference sequence). The CDR3 protein is CATTRGLAGQPQHF. In DNA, the CDR3 is TGTGCCACAACCAGGGGGCTTGCGGGTCAGCCCCAGCATTTT.

The gene calls are TRBV2 and TRBJ2-7; the D gene is possibly TRBD1 (7 bases). Germline assignment: CDR1 SNHLY and CDR2 FYNNEI. The V end lost 6 bases, the J end lost 3 bases, and 15 bases lay between the germline ends. This CDR3 region has 14 residues. The CDR3: CASRAGQGDYEQYF. In DNA, the CDR3 is TGTGCCAGCAGGGCGGGGCAGGGGGACTACGAGCAGTACTTC.

In DNA form, the CDR3 reads TGTGCCAGCAGCAAGACAGGGGCGGTCCAAGAGACCCAGTACTTC. Amino acids: CASSKTGAVQETQYF. V usage is TRBV5-8 and J usage is TRBJ2-5; TRBD1 matches 8 bases. The germline gives CDR1 SGHTS, CDR2 YDEGEE. The V segment lost 4 bases and the J segment 1 base; nucleotides outside the gene matches: 6. The CDR3 runs 15 residues.

The chain uses TRBV7-3 and TRBJ2-4; 11 bases line up with TRBD1. Germline CDR1 reads SGHTA; CDR2 reads FQGTGA. This CDR3 spans 16 amino acids. V was pared by 2 bases and J by 6 bases, with 6 bases of the junction left unmatched. The CDR3 loop is CASSLDGTGGLNIQYF. CDR3 nucleotides: TGTGCCAGCAGCTTAGACGGGACAGGGGGACTAAACATTCAGTACTTC.

V usage is TRBV7-2 and J usage is TRBJ2-2; 10 bases map to TRBD2. J lost 7 bases, V lost 3 bases, and 8 bases had no gene match. The length of the CDR3 is 16 residues. CDR1 is SGHTA, CDR2 FQGNSA, per germline. The CDR3 sequence: CASSFSGRPPGGELFF. The CDR3 bases are TGTGCCAGCAGCTTTAGCGGGAGGCCCCCCGGCGGGGAGCTGTTTTTT.

V and J are TRBV21-1 and TRBJ2-2; the table's D gene call, TRBD2, was not cross checked with the DNA. TRBV21-1 is designated a pseudogene. There are 22 residues in the CDR3. CDR3 region: CASSKDLAGEWGGVGNTGELFF. DNA for the CDR3: TGTGCCAGCAGCAAAGATCTAGCGGGAGAGTGGGGGGGAGTGGGGAACACCGGGGAGCTGTTTTTT.

The chain joins TRBV9 to TRBJ1-2; 9 nucleotides align to TRBD1. The CDR3 is made up of 16 amino acids. J gave up 5 bases and V 3 bases, and 11 bases lay outside the gene matches. In germline, CDR1 is SGDLS, CDR2 YYNGEE. The CDR3 region has the DNA TGTGCCAGCAGCGGACTACAGGGGGCGCGAGGATATGGCTACACCTTC. It translates to CASSGLQGARGYGYTF.

This clone was counted between two and nine times. The rearrangement links TRBV5-4 to TRBJ2-5; 9 bases are shared with TRBD1. The J call is uncertain, as TRBJ2-7 better fits the DNA end. CDR1 and CDR2 (germline): SGHNT, YYREEE (reference sequence). The CDR3 loop spans 14 amino acids. In nucleotides, the CDR3 is TGTGCCAGCAAACCGACAGGGGGGGCCTACGAGCAGTACTTC. It codes for CASKPTGGAYEQYF.

This rearrangement joins TRBV4-3 to TRBJ2-1; D is undetermined. V was trimmed by 1 base and J by 12 bases, leaving 25 bases between them. Germline CDR1 is LGHNA and CDR2 is YSLEER. This CDR3 region has 17 residues. Here the CDR3 reads CASSQVGLETEVFRQFF. The CDR3 nucleotides are TGCGCCAGCAGCCAAGTAGGTTTGGAGACGGAAGTCTTTAGGCAGTTCTTC.

The chain uses TRBV11-3 and TRBJ2-2, with 9 positions matching TRBD1. Per the germline V gene, CDR1 is SGHNT and CDR2 is YENEEA. V lost 5 bases and J lost 3; bases outside the gene matches: 7. This CDR3 contains 16 residues. CDR3 loop: CASSERTGDYTGELFF. For the CDR3, the DNA is TGTGCCAGCAGCGAAAGGACAGGGGACTACACCGGGGAGCTGTTTTTT.

This chain joins TRBV5-1 and TRBJ2-1; D gene ambiguous. Trimming cost V 0 bases and J 5 bases, with 6 bases left between them. Germline V gene sequence: CDR1 SGHRS, CDR2 YFSETQ. The CDR3 extends over 13 amino acids. Written as DNA, the CDR3 is TGCGCCAGCAGCTTGGACACGAACAATGAGCAGTTCTTC. It yields the protein CASSLDTNNEQFF. The variable domain in full, completed from reference TRBV5-1 and TRBJ2-1, reads KAGVTQTPRYLIKTRGQQVTLSCSPISGHRSVSWYQQTPGQGLQFLFEYFSETQRNKGNFPGRFSGRQFSNSRSEMNVSTLELGDSALYLCASSLDTNNEQFFGPGTRLTVL.

The chain is built from TRBV28 and TRBJ1-1; 7 nucleotides line up with TRBD1. The CDR3 totals 15 residues. Germline assignment: CDR1 MDHEN and CDR2 SYDVKM. The V and J ends lost 5 bases and 4 bases, in that order; junction bases with no gene match: 10. The CDR3 region has the DNA TGTGCCAGCAGTAGCAACAGGGGTCTCACCACTGAAGCTTTCTTT. Amino acids: CASSSNRGLTTEAFF.

The chain recombines TRBV9 with TRBJ2-7; 10 bases are shared with TRBD1. J gave up 1 base and V 3 bases, and 10 bases lay outside the gene matches. Germline loops: CDR1 SGDLS, CDR2 YYNGEE. This CDR3 is built from 17 residues. The CDR3 DNA sequence: TGTGCCAGCAGCGGGGGGCTCCCGGGACAGGGGTCCTACGAGCAGTACTTC. Amino acid sequence: CASSGGLPGQGSYEQYF.

The chain employs TRBV13 and TRBJ2-2, with 9 bases lining up with TRBD1. The germline gives CDR1 PRHDT, CDR2 FYEKMQ (reference sequence). The CDR3 loop spans 15 amino acids. The V and J ends lost 2 bases and 3 bases, in that order; junction bases with no gene match: 1. The CDR3 nucleotides read TGTGCCAGCAGCTTACGGACAGGGGACACCGGGGAGCTGTTTTTT. The encoded protein is CASSLRTGDTGELFF.

The rearrangement links TRBV10-2 to TRBJ2-7; D unresolved. Per germline, CDR1 WSHSY and CDR2 SAAADI. This CDR3 is 15 amino acids long. Trimming cost V 2 bases and J 3 bases, with 14 bases left between them. In DNA, the CDR3 is TGCGCCAGCAGTGAGGGTAGCAGCCTGCTCTACGAGCAGTACTTC. Translation: CASSEGSSLLYEQYF.

The J gene is TRBJ2-2, the V gene TRBV9; tentative D call: TRBD2 (6 bases). This CDR3 contains 16 residues. The V and J ends lost 5 bases and 1 base respectively, with 15 bases between them. Germline CDR1 and CDR2: SGDLS and YYNGEE. The CDR3 DNA is TGTGCCAGCAGGGCCCGTGCGCGGGAGAACACCGGGGAGCTGTTTTTT. Its protein is CASRARARENTGELFF.